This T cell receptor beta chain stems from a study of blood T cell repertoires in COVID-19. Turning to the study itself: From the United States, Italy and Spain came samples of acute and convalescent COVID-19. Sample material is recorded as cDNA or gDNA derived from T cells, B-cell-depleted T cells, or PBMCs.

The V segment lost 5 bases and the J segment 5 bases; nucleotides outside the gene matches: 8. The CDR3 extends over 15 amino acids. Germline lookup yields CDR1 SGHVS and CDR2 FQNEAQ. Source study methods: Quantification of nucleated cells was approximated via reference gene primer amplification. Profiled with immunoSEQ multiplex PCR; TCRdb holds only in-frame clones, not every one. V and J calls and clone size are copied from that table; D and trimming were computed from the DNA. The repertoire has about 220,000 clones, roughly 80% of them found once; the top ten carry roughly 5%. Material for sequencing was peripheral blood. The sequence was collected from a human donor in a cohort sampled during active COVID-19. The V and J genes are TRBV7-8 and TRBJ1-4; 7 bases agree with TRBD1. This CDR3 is CASSPETGLNEKLFF. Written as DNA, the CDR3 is TGTGCCAGCAGCCCCGAGACAGGGCTGAATGAAAAACTGTTTTTT.